The source of this T cell receptor beta chain is a study of T cells in Graves' hyperthyroidism and ophthalmopathy. Findings of the study overall: With a median lead of about six months before onset, the model predicted ophthalmopathy.

CDR1 and CDR2 (germline): MDHEN, SYDVKM. The V end was cut by 3 bases, the J end by 3 bases, with 9 bases between. The CDR3 covers 13 residues. With regard to this clonotype: What it recognizes is unknown.

From RNA transcripts, TCR beta CDR3 regions were amplified. The HTBI primer set drove a first-round RT-PCR of the TCR CDR3. TCRdb redid the calling of the multiplex PCR reads with MiXCR, one entry per CDR3 protein. Of more than 600,000 distinct CDR3 sequences detected, roughly 15% appear once; the ten largest clones hold around 8.1%. Orbital computed tomography, thyroid ultrasound, serum thyroxine and TRAb, and clinical symptoms together informed the diagnoses. Sequencing was performed on blood. The chain uses TRBV28 and TRBJ2-7; no reliable D call. This clonotype originated in a young man with Graves' hyperthyroidism. The CDR3 region is CASSLLDRYEQYF. DNA for the CDR3: TGTGCCAGCAGTTTGTTGGACCGCTACGAGCAGTACTTC.